The present T cell receptor (beta chain) was sequenced within a study of T cells in Graves' hyperthyroidism and ophthalmopathy. Germline lookup yields CDR1 KGHSH and CDR2 LQKENI. The CDR3 totals 15 residues. The V and J ends lost 6 bases and 7 bases, in that order; junction bases with no gene match: 13. This clonotype showed up just a few times. TCR beta CDR3 region amplification was performed from RNA transcripts. Initially, a first-round RT-PCR of the TCR CDR3 employed the HTBI primer set. TCRdb called the multiplex PCR reads again in MiXCR, with one record for every CDR3 protein. The sample yields 450,000 to 700,000 distinct CDR3 sequences, about 43% seen once.

The chain has TRBV18 and TRBJ2-7; TRBD1 matches at 9 bases. This receptor was taken from an adult woman with Graves' disease, either hyperthyroidism or ophthalmopathy (not recorded which). What was sequenced was peripheral blood or thyroid tissue (not recorded which). The CDR3 bases are TGTGCCAGCTCGTACGGGACAGGGCCTTCTTGGGAGCAGTACTTC. It specifies CASSYGTGPSWEQYF.